This TCR beta chain was observed in a study of a mutant IDH1 vaccine in newly diagnosed glioma. Germline V gene data show CDR1 as MDHEN and CDR2 as SYDVKM. There are 14 residues in the CDR3. Between the trimmed V and J ends, which lost 3 bases and 6 bases, there was a span of 12 bases. Repertoires were generated with immunoSEQ multiplex PCR, while TCRdb's copy carries only in-frame clones and drops some. Of around 76,000 clones in the sample, approximately 85% were seen once. About this clone: Its antigen is not identified.

Time point defined: week 23, last vaccination. Each vaccine dose was 300 ug of mutant IDH1 20-mer peptide, with topical imiquimod. The material was PBMCs, obtained from a glioma patient whose treatment included an IDH1 peptide vaccine. This TCR was recovered from a woman aged 50 to 60 with glioma. This chain uses TRBV28 with TRBJ1-5, with D possibly TRBD1 on 5 matching bases. The CDR3 is CASSFPGLGQPQHF. The CDR3 region has the DNA TGTGCCAGCAGTTTCCCAGGGCTCGGTCAGCCCCAGCATTTT.